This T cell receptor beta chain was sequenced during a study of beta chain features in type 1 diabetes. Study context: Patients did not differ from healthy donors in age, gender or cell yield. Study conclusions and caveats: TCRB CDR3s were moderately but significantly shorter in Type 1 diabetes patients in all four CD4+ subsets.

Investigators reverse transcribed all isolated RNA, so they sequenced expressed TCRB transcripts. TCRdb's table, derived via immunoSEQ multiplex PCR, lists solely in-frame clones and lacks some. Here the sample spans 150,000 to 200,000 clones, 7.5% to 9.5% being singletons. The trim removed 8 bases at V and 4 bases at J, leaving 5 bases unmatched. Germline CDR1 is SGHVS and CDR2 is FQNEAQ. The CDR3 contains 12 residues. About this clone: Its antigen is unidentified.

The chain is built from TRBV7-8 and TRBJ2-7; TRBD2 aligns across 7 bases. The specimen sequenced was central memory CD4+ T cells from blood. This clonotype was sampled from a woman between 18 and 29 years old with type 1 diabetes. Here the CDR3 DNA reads TGTGCCAGCGTAGCTAGCGGTTACGAGCAGTACTTC. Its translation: CASVASGYEQYF.